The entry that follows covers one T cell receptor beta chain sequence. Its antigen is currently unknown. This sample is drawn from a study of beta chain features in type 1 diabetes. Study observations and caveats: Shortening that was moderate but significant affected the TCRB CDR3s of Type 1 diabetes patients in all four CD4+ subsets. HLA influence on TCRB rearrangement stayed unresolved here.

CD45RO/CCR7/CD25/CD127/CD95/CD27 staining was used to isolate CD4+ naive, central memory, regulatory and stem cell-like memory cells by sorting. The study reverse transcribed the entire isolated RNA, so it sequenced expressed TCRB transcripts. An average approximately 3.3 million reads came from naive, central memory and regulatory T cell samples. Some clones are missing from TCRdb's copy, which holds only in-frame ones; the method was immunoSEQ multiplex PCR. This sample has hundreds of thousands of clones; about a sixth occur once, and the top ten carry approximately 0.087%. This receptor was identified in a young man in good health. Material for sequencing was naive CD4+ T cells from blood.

Here the CDR3 DNA reads TGTGCCAGCAGTGAGTGGGGACCGCCTCAAGAGACCCAGTACTTC. Residues: CASSEWGPPQETQYF. V usage is TRBV2 and J usage is TRBJ2-5; D is possibly TRBD1 or TRBD2 (5 bases each). Between the trimmed V and J ends, which lost 3 bases and 2 bases, there was a span of 13 bases. The CDR3 runs 15 residues. CDR1 is SNHLY and CDR2 is FYNNEI in the germline V gene. Variable domain in full (rest from reference TRBV2 and TRBJ2-5): EPEVTQTPSHQVTQMGQEVILRCVPISNHLYFYWYRQILGQKVEFLVSFYNNEISEKSEIFDDQFSVERPDGSNFTLKIRSTKLEDSAMYFCASSEWGPPQETQYFGPGTRLLVL.